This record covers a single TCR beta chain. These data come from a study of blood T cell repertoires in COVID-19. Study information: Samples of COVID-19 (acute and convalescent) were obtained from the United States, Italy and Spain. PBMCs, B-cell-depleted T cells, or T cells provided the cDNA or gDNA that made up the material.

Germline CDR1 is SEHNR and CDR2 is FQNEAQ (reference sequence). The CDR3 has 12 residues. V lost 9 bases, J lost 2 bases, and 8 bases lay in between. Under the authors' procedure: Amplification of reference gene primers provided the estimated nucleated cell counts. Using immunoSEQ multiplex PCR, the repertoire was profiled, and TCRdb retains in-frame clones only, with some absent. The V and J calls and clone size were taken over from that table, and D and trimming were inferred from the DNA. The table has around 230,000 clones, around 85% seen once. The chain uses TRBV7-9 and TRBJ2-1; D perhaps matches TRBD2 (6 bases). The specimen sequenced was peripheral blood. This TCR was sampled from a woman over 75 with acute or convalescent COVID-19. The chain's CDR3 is CARASAYNEQFF. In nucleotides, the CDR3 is TGTGCCAGGGCTAGCGCCTACAATGAGCAGTTCTTC.